This T cell receptor (beta chain) is drawn from a study of blood T cell repertoires in COVID-19. Whole-study context: Samples representing acute and convalescent COVID-19 were sourced from the United States, Italy and Spain. PBMCs, B-cell-depleted T cells, or T cells were the source of the cDNA or gDNA that made up the material.

Study processing details: Amplification with reference gene primers provided the estimates of nucleated cell counts. TCRdb's copy holds only in-frame clones and misses some; the assay was immunoSEQ multiplex PCR. The D gene and trimming were derived from the DNA, and the V and J assignments and clone size from that table. Here the sample spans about 200,000 clones, approximately 90% being singletons. The CDR3 runs to 16 residues. Trimming at V came to 4 bases and at J to 2 bases, leaving 11 bases not matched to a gene. The germline gives CDR1 SGHAT, CDR2 FQNNGV. This clone was seen only once. Sequencing input: peripheral blood. The clonotype was recovered from a man aged 35-49 years with active or convalescent COVID-19. The chain recombines TRBV11-2 with TRBJ2-7; TRBD2 matches 7 bases. The CDR3 spells CASSSAGLVRTYEQYF. As DNA, the CDR3 is TGTGCCAGCAGCTCGGCCGGACTAGTCAGAACCTACGAGCAGTACTTC. The whole variable domain, filled in from reference TRBV11-2 and TRBJ2-7, reads EAGVAQSPRYKIIEKRQSVAFWCNPISGHATLYWYQQILGQGPKLLIQFQNNGVVDDSQLPKDRFSAERLKGVDSTLKIQPAKLEDSAVYLCASSSAGLVRTYEQYFGPGTRLTVT.